This T cell receptor (beta chain) originates from a study of T cell repertoires in cytomegalovirus infection. This clonotype was seen repeatedly, ten times or more. MiXCR, run by TCRdb on the reads, gives a single entry per CDR3 protein. The data hold about 140,000 distinct CDR3 sequences, with 5% to 6.5% observed a single time. V was pared by 5 bases and J by 6 bases, with 9 bases of the junction left unmatched. Per the germline V gene, CDR1 is MDHEN and CDR2 is SYDVKM. This CDR3 is built from 15 residues. The V call is TRBV28, the J call TRBJ1-5; TRBD1 matches 8 bases. The source material was PBMCs. The origin of this receptor is a human donor in good health (CMV status not recorded). Some clones in this sample may be carry-over from other donors' samples. CDR3 in amino acids: CASSVVRGPRQPQHF. The CDR3, as DNA: TGTGCCAGCAGTGTCGTCAGGGGGCCTCGTCAGCCCCAGCATTTT.